The present T cell receptor beta chain was sequenced within a study of OX40 agonist ivuxolimab in advanced cancers. Study context: While on treatment, patients had intravenous ivuxolimab at 0.01 to 10 mg/kg every 2 weeks. Overall study results and limits: Normalized expansion of T-cell clones was also low for some nonresponders.

The CDR3 contains 17 residues. The germline gives CDR1 SGHRS, CDR2 YFSETQ. With 2 bases clipped from V and 0 bases from J, the junction kept 9 bases outside the gene matches. Worth noting for this clone: Its antigen remains unknown.

Assay: immunoSEQ multiplex PCR; the TCRdb copy retains only in-frame clones and omits some. The sample lists 80,000 to 95,000 clones, about 80% occurring once. The origin of this receptor is an adult with an advanced solid tumor such as melanoma, head and neck, liver or kidney cancer. V is TRBV5-1 and J is TRBJ1-2; 8 bases align to TRBD1. Sequences were derived from CD4+ or CD8+ T cells sorted from blood, sampled in a trial of the OX40 agonist ivuxolimab. The CDR3 loop reads CASSFRTGNQANYGYTF. In DNA, the CDR3 is TGCGCCAGCAGCTTCCGGACAGGGAACCAAGCTAACTATGGCTACACCTTC.